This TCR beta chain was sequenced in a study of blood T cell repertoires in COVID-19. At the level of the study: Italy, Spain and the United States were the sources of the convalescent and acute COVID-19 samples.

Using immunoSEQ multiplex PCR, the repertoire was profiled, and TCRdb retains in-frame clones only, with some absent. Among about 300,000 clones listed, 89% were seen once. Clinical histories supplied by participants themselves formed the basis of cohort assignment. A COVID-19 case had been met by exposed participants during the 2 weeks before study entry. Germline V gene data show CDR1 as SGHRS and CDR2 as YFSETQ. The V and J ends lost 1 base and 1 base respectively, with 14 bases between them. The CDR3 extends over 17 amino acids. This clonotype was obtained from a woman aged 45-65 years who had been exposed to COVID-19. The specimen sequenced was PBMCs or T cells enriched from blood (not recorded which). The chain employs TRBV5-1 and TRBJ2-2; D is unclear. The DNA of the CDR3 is TGCGCCAGCAGCTTGACTGTGGCGGTGAAGAACACCGGGGAGCTGTTTTTT. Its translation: CASSLTVAVKNTGELFF.